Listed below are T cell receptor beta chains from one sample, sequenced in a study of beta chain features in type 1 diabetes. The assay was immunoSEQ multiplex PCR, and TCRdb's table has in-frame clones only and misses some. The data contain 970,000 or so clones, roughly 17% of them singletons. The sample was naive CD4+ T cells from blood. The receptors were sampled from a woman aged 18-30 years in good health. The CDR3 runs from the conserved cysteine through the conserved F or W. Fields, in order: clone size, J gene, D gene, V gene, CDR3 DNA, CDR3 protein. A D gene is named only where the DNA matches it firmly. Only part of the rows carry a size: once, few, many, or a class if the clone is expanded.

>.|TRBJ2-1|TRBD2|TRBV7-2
TGTGCCAATCCCCCGGGAGCGCGGGAGGGCTGTGAGCAGTTCTTC
CANPPGAREGCEQFF
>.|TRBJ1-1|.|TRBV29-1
TGCAGCGCCCTCACAGGGCTTAACACTGAAGCTTTCTTT
CSALTGLNTEAFF
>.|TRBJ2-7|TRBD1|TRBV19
TGTGCCAGTAGTGCCCTGGGGAGGACAGGGGGTCCCTACGAGCAGTACTTC
CASSALGRTGGPYEQYF
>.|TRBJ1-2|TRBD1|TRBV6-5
TGTGCCATCGCGGACAGGTCCGGCGGCTACACCTTC
CAIADRSGGYTF
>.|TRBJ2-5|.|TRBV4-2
TGTGCCAGCAGCCACAGGGTAGAAGAGACCCAGTACTTC
CASSHRVEETQYF
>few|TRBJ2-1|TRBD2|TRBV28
TGTGCCAGCAGTCAGACCGGGACTAGCGTCAATGAGCAGTTCTTC
CASSQTGTSVNEQFF
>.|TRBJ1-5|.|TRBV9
TGTGCCGGCAGCGTAGATGAATATCAGCCCCAGCATTTT
CAGSVDEYQPQHF
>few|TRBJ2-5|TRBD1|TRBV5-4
TGTGCCAGCAGCCAGACAGGGGGCCAAGAGACCCAGTACTTC
CASSQTGGQETQYF
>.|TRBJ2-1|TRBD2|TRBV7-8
TGTGCCAGCAGCGCCGGACTAGCGGCCTCCTACAATGAGCAGTTCTTC
CASSAGLAASYNEQFF
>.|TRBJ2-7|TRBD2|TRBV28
TGTGCCAGCAGTTTGAGCCCCTCCTTCGGCGGGAGCTCCTACGAGCAGTACTTC
CASSLSPSFGGSSYEQYF
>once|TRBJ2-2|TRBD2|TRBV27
TGTGCCAGCAGTTTGAAACCGGGAGGTACCGGGGAGCTGTTTTTT
CASSLKPGGTGELFF
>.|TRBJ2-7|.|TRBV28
TGTGCCAGCAGTTTTCCGACCTACGAGCAGTACTTC
CASSFPTYEQYF
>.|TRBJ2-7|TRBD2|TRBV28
TGTGCCAGCTCGACTAGCGGGCCGTACGAGCAGTACTTC
CASSTSGPYEQYF
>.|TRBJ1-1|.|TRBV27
TGTGCCAGCAGTTTACGGGCGGGGGGAGCTGAAGCTTTCTTT
CASSLRAGGAEAFF
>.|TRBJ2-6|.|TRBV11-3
TGTGCCAGCAGCCCGGGCCTGGGAAACCCTCAAGTCTCTGGGGCCAACGTCCTGACTTTC
CASSPGLGNPQVSGANVLTF
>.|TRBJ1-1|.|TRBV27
TGTGCCAGCAGTTCGCGCCTAAGCTGGGGGATGGACACTGAAGCTTTCTTT
CASSSRLSWGMDTEAFF
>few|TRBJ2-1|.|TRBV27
TGTGCCAGCAGTTTCGAAGGGTTATTGAAAGGCAATGAGCAGTTCTTC
CASSFEGLLKGNEQFF
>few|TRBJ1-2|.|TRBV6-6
TGTGCCAGCAGTTACAGGGAAACGACAGTCTATGGCTACACCTTC
CASSYRETTVYGYTF
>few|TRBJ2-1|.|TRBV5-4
TGTGCCAGCACATTCACTGGTCGTGCCAATGAGCAGTTCTTC
CASTFTGRANEQFF